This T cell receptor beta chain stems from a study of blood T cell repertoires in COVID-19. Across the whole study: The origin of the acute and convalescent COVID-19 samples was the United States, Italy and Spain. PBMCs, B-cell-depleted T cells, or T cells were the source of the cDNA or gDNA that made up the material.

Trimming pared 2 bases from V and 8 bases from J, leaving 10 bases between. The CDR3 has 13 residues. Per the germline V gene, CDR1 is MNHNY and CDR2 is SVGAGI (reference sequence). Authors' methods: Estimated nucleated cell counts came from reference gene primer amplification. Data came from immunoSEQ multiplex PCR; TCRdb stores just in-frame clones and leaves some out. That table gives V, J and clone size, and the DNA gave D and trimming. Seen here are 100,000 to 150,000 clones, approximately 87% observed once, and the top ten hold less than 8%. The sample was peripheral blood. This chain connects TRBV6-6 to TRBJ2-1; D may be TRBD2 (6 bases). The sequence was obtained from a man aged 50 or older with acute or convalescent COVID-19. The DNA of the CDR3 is TGTGCCAGCAGTTACCCTAGCGTCGATGAGCAGTTCTTC. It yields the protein CASSYPSVDEQFF.